This is a list of T cell receptor beta chains from one sample in a study of shared clonotypes between healthy human individuals. Assay used: immunoSEQ multiplex PCR; TCRdb lists only in-frame clones, some missing. This table holds about 2.2 million clones, about 94% found once. Source material: naive CD8+ T cells from PBMCs. The receptors were gathered from a man younger than 30 in good health. Some clones in this sample may be carry-over from other donors' samples. The CDR3 runs from the conserved cysteine through the conserved F or W. Each record gives: clone size, D gene, V gene, J gene, CDR3 DNA, CDR3 protein. The D gene is left open where the match is weak. Expanded clones get a size class; other rows say once, few or many, or leave the size out.

size: NA; D: NA; V: TRBV2; J: TRBJ1-4; DNA: TGTGCCAGCAAACGGTTTCCGGGAAAAATTTCAACTAATGAAAAACTGTTTTTT; CDR3: CASKRFPGKISTNEKLFF
size: NA; D: NA; V: TRBV5-1; J: TRBJ2-5; DNA: TGCGCCAGCAGCTTGAGACTACTACAAGAGACCCAGTACTTC; CDR3: CASSLRLLQETQYF
size: NA; D: NA; V: TRBV4-2; J: TRBJ1-2; DNA: TGTGCCAGCAGCCACCGCAGCGACAGCTACCTTAACTATGGCTACACCTTC; CDR3: CASSHRSDSYLNYGYTF
size: NA; D: NA; V: TRBV19; J: TRBJ2-7; DNA: TGTGCCAGTAAGGGCGAAGCCCTCCGCGACGAGCAGTACTTC; CDR3: CASKGEALRDEQYF
size: NA; D: TRBD1; V: TRBV4-3; J: TRBJ2-7; DNA: TGCGCCAGCAGCCAAGATTATAGGGCAGGGGGCTCCTACGAGCAGTACTTC; CDR3: CASSQDYRAGGSYEQYF
size: NA; D: TRBD2; V: TRBV10-3; J: TRBJ2-3; DNA: TGTGCCATCAGTGAGAATAGCGGGAGCCCCACAGATACGCAGTATTTT; CDR3: CAISENSGSPTDTQYF
size: NA; D: NA; V: TRBV4-1; J: TRBJ2-7; DNA: TGCGCCAGCAGCCTCCTGGTAGGCCCTCGAGAGCAGTACTTC; CDR3: CASSLLVGPREQYF
size: NA; D: TRBD2; V: TRBV2; J: TRBJ2-7; DNA: TGTGCCAGCAGGGCGAGAGCGGGAGAAAACGAGCAGTACTTC; CDR3: CASRARAGENEQYF
size: NA; D: NA; V: TRBV5-6; J: TRBJ1-5; DNA: TGTGCCAGCAGCCGCGGACAGTACAATCAGCCCCAGCATTTT; CDR3: CASSRGQYNQPQHF
size: NA; D: NA; V: TRBV4-3; J: TRBJ2-5; DNA: TGCGCCAGCAGCGCAGGCATGGGAGAGAAAGAGACCCAGTACTTC; CDR3: CASSAGMGEKETQYF
size: NA; D: NA; V: TRBV2; J: TRBJ1-2; DNA: TGTGCCAGCAGTGAGAGGGGCGGCTATGGCTACACCTTC; CDR3: CASSERGGYGYTF
size: NA; D: NA; V: TRBV28; J: TRBJ2-1; DNA: TGTGCCAGCAGTCTGGAAGGCGGCAGGGGTTACAATGAGCAGTTCTTC; CDR3: CASSLEGGRGYNEQFF
size: NA; D: TRBD1; V: TRBV28; J: TRBJ2-7; DNA: TGTGCCAGCAGCTGGACAGGGGAGGGCGAGCAGTACTTC; CDR3: CASSWTGEGEQYF
size: NA; D: TRBD2; V: TRBV19; J: TRBJ2-1; DNA: TGTGCCAGTAGTTCCGAGCCCGGACTAGCGGGGGGTAGTGAGCAGTTCTTC; CDR3: CASSSEPGLAGGSEQFF
size: NA; D: NA; V: TRBV11-2; J: TRBJ2-7; DNA: TGTGCCAGCAGCTTAGATTTAAGCAGGGCCTACGAGCAGTACTTC; CDR3: CASSLDLSRAYEQYF
size: NA; D: NA; V: TRBV6-1; J: TRBJ2-1; DNA: TGTGCCAGCATGGTCGCCTTGGGTGAGCAGTTCTTC; CDR3: CASMVALGEQFF
size: NA; D: NA; V: TRBV27; J: TRBJ2-7; DNA: TGTGCCAGCAGGGCAGATCTACTAGACGAGCAGTACTTC; CDR3: CASRADLLDEQYF
size: NA; D: TRBD2; V: TRBV29-1; J: TRBJ2-1; DNA: TGCAGCGCACTGGGGGGGGAACTTTACAATGAGCAGTTCTTC; CDR3: CSALGGELYNEQFF
size: NA; D: NA; V: TRBV19; J: TRBJ2-5; DNA: TGTGCCAGTAGTATCCTCCCCTTCCGAGAGACCCAGTACTTC; CDR3: CASSILPFRETQYF
size: once; D: TRBD2; V: TRBV7-9; J: TRBJ2-5; DNA: TGTGCCAGCAGCCCCACCCGGGGAGCTAGCGGGAGCGGTGTAGAGACCCAGTACTTC; CDR3: CASSPTRGASGSGVETQYF
size: NA; D: TRBD2; V: TRBV9; J: TRBJ2-7; DNA: TGTGCCAGCAGCGTAGGACTAGCAGACACTTTTTACGAGCAGTACTTC; CDR3: CASSVGLADTFYEQYF
size: NA; D: NA; V: TRBV27; J: TRBJ2-1; DNA: TGTGCCACCAAAGCCCGTACTTCCTACAATGAGCAGTTCTTC; CDR3: CATKARTSYNEQFF
size: NA; D: NA; V: TRBV6-5; J: TRBJ1-1; DNA: TGTGCCAGCAGTTACTCAAGAACAAGTATGAACACTGAAGCTTTCTTT; CDR3: CASSYSRTSMNTEAFF
size: NA; D: TRBD1; V: TRBV7-9; J: TRBJ2-5; DNA: TGTGCCAGCAGCACCCGGGACAGGGGTGCGGAGACCCAGTACTTC; CDR3: CASSTRDRGAETQYF
size: NA; D: TRBD2; V: TRBV7-9; J: TRBJ2-7; DNA: TGTGCCAGCAGTCCAACTAGCGGGAGGAGGGAGCAGTACTTC; CDR3: CASSPTSGRREQYF
size: NA; D: TRBD2; V: TRBV9; J: TRBJ2-1; DNA: TGTGCCAGCAGCGCCGGACTAGCGGGAGTCTACAATGAGCAGTTCTTC; CDR3: CASSAGLAGVYNEQFF
size: once; D: NA; V: TRBV19; J: TRBJ2-7; DNA: TGTGCCAGTGGGCAGGACAGCTCCTACGAGCAGTACTTC; CDR3: CASGQDSSYEQYF
size: NA; D: NA; V: TRBV5-6; J: TRBJ1-5; DNA: TGTGCCAGCAGTCGTGGTGGCGGGGTTCAGCCCCAGCATTTT; CDR3: CASSRGGGVQPQHF
size: NA; D: TRBD2; V: TRBV19; J: TRBJ2-5; DNA: TGTGCCAGTAGTCCCGGCGGGAGGGCCGGGGAGACCCAGTACTTC; CDR3: CASSPGGRAGETQYF
size: NA; D: TRBD1; V: TRBV7-6; J: TRBJ2-7; DNA: TGTGCCAGCAGCCCGGACCCCGGGACAGGGATCAACGAGCAGTACTTC; CDR3: CASSPDPGTGINEQYF
size: NA; D: NA; V: TRBV6-5; J: TRBJ1-1; DNA: TGTGCCAGCTCCCAGGGGTGGGGGGTCGAAGCTTTCTTT; CDR3: CASSQGWGVEAFF
size: NA; D: TRBD2; V: TRBV4-1; J: TRBJ2-1; DNA: TGCGCCAGTCACCCCGTAGGCGGGAGAAGAGATGAGCAGTTCTTC; CDR3: CASHPVGGRRDEQFF
size: NA; D: NA; V: TRBV9; J: TRBJ1-1; DNA: TGTGCCAGCAGTCGAGGGGATATGAACACTGAAGCTTTCTTT; CDR3: CASSRGDMNTEAFF
size: once; D: NA; V: TRBV7-8; J: TRBJ2-6; DNA: TGTGCCAGCAGCTTAGCGGGGACCCCTGGGGCCAACGTCCTGACTTTC; CDR3: CASSLAGTPGANVLTF
size: few; D: NA; V: TRBV6-6; J: TRBJ1-2; DNA: TGTGCCAGCAGTACGAGAGATGGCTACACCTTC; CDR3: CASSTRDGYTF
size: NA; D: TRBD1; V: TRBV28; J: TRBJ2-5; DNA: TGTGCCAGCAGTTCCCCGTATAACACAGGGGGGGAGACCCAGTACTTC; CDR3: CASSSPYNTGGETQYF
size: NA; D: TRBD1; V: TRBV5-6; J: TRBJ2-1; DNA: TGTGCCAGCAGCTTGGCAACAGGGGGATTCTACAATGAGCAGTTCTTC; CDR3: CASSLATGGFYNEQFF
size: NA; D: TRBD1; V: TRBV7-9; J: TRBJ1-2; DNA: TGTGCCAGCAGCGGAGCCGGGACAGGGGGGAGCTACACCTTC; CDR3: CASSGAGTGGSYTF
size: NA; D: NA; V: TRBV7-6; J: TRBJ2-7; DNA: TGTGCCAGCAGCTCCGGTGGGCCCTCCTACGAGCAGTACTTC; CDR3: CASSSGGPSYEQYF
size: NA; D: NA; V: TRBV15; J: TRBJ2-1; DNA: TGTGCCACCAGCAGAGATGAGGCCAGCTCCTACAATGAGCAGTTCTTC; CDR3: CATSRDEASSYNEQFF
size: few; D: TRBD1; V: TRBV30; J: TRBJ1-5; DNA: TGTGCCTGGAGCCCGGGACAGGGGATTCAGCCCCAGCATTTT; CDR3: CAWSPGQGIQPQHF
size: NA; D: NA; V: TRBV7-9; J: TRBJ1-2; DNA: TGTGCCAGCAACCCCGGGCCCACGGACTACACCTTC; CDR3: CASNPGPTDYTF
size: NA; D: TRBD2; V: TRBV9; J: TRBJ2-1; DNA: TGTGCCAGCAGCGTTGGGACTAGTGTATATGAGCAGTTCTTC; CDR3: CASSVGTSVYEQFF
size: NA; D: NA; V: TRBV5-1; J: TRBJ2-7; DNA: TGCGCCAGCAGCCGTACCGCAGGGAACGAGCAGTACTTC; CDR3: CASSRTAGNEQYF
size: NA; D: NA; V: TRBV7-2; J: TRBJ2-7; DNA: TGTGCCAGCAGCTTACTACGTTACTCCTACGAGCAGTACTTC; CDR3: CASSLLRYSYEQYF
size: NA; D: TRBD2; V: TRBV28; J: TRBJ2-3; DNA: TGTGCCAGCAGTTTTTTAGCGGGAGAGGGGGGTACAGATACGCAGTATTTT; CDR3: CASSFLAGEGGTDTQYF
size: NA; D: TRBD2; V: TRBV27; J: TRBJ2-3; DNA: TGTGCCAGCAGTGCTAGCGGGACTAGCACAGATACGCAGTATTTT; CDR3: CASSASGTSTDTQYF
size: NA; D: TRBD1; V: TRBV4-3; J: TRBJ2-5; DNA: TGCGCCAGCAGCCAATCGGACAGGGACCAAGAGACCCAGTACTTC; CDR3: CASSQSDRDQETQYF
size: NA; D: NA; V: TRBV7-9; J: TRBJ1-4; DNA: TGTGCCAGCAGCTTCTTTGGGACTAATGAAAAACTGTTTTTT; CDR3: CASSFFGTNEKLFF
size: NA; D: TRBD1; V: TRBV30; J: TRBJ1-1; DNA: TGTGCCTGGAGCCCGGGACAGCGTCGCATGAACACTGAAGCTTTCTTT; CDR3: CAWSPGQRRMNTEAFF
size: NA; D: NA; V: TRBV27; J: TRBJ2-7; DNA: TGTGCCAGCAGCCCGGAGGGGTCCTCCTACGAGCAGTACTTC; CDR3: CASSPEGSSYEQYF
size: once; D: NA; V: TRBV5-5; J: TRBJ2-7; DNA: TGTGCCAGCAGCTTGTTTCTTAACGGGGGCTACGAGCAGTACTTC; CDR3: CASSLFLNGGYEQYF
size: NA; D: TRBD2; V: TRBV6-6; J: TRBJ2-7; DNA: TGTGCCAGCAGCCTAAACGGGGGGGACATCTACGAGCAGTACTTC; CDR3: CASSLNGGDIYEQYF
size: NA; D: NA; V: TRBV11-3; J: TRBJ2-7; DNA: TGTGCCAGCACCACGGACTGTGTACAGGGTACCAGCGAGCAGTACTTC; CDR3: CASTTDCVQGTSEQYF
size: NA; D: NA; V: TRBV5-1; J: TRBJ2-5; DNA: TGCGCCAGCAGCTTGGACCTCCCGAGGGAGACCCAGTACTTC; CDR3: CASSLDLPRETQYF